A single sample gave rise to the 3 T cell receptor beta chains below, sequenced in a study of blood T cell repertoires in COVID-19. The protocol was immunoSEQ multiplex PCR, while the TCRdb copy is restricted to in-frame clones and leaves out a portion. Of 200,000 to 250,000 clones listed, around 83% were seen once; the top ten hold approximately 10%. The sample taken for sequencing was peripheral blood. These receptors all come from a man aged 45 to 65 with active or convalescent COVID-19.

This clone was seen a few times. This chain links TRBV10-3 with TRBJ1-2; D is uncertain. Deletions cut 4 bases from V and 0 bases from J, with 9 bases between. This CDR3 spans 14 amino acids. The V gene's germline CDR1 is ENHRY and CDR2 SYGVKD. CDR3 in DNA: TGTGCCATCAGTGTCGGTTCGGCTAACTATGGCTACACCTTC. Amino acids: CAISVGSANYGYTF.

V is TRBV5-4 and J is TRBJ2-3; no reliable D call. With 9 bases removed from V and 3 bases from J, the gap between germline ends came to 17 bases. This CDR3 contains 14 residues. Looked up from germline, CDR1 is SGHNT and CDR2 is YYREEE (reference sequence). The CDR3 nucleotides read TGTGCCACTACAAAGAAGGAACAGACAGATACGCAGTATTTT. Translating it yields CATTKKEQTDTQYF.

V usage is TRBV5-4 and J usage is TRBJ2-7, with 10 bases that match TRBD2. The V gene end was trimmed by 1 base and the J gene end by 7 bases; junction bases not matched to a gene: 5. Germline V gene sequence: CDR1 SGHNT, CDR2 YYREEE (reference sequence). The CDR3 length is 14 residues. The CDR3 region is CASSLFLAGAEQYF. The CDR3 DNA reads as TGTGCCAGCAGCTTGTTCCTAGCGGGAGCAGAGCAGTACTTC.